This TCR beta chain was documented in a study of T cell responses to AZD1222 COVID-19 vaccine. About the study: Pooling covered second doses at about 4 or about 12 weeks. Study results and caveats: Elevations in Spike-specific TCR breadth and depth followed administration of two AZD1222 doses. Targeting of unmutated variant regions was reportedly seen in nearly half of spike-specific TCRs. Mostly white British, mostly female donors; authors suggested clonal diversity may be underestimated.

The table came from immunoSEQ multiplex PCR; TCRdb's copy has only in-frame clones and leaves some out. This sample has 130,000 or so clones; 70% to 90% occur once, and the top ten carry about 3%. This clone is deemed medium-sized. Its antigen is undetermined. The TCR originated in an adult in good health. The sample was peripheral blood, taken on day 0 of AZD1222 vaccination.

CDR3 residues: CASSLGSGSSYEQYF. Here the CDR3 DNA reads TGTGCCAGCAGCTTGGGTTCAGGTAGCTCCTACGAGCAGTACTTC. The V gene is TRBV5-6, the J gene TRBJ2-7; D unresolved. The CDR3 sequence is 15 residues long. The germline gives CDR1 SGHDT, CDR2 YYEEEE. V was shortened by 0 bases and J by 0 bases, with 10 bases between the two germline ends.